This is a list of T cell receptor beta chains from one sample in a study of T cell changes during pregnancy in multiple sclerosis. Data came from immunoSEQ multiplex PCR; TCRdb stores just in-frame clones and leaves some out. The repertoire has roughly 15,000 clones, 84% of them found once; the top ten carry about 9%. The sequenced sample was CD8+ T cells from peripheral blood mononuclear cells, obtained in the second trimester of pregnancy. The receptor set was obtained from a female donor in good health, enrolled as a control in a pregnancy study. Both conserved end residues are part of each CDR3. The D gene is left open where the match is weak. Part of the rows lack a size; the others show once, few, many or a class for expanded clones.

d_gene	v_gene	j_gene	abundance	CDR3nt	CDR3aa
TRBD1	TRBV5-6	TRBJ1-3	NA	TGTGCCAGCAGCTACGGGACAGCAGGAAACACCATATATTTT	CASSYGTAGNTIYF
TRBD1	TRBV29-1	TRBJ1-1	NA	TGTAGCGTGATGGGGACAGGGGGCGGCGCTGAAGCTTTCTTT	CSVMGTGGGAEAFF
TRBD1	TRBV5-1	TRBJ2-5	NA	TGCGCCAGCAGCTGGGGACAGGGTCCAACCCAAGAGACCCAGTACTTC	CASSWGQGPTQETQYF
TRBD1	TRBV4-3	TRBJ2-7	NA	TGCGCCAGCAGCTCGACAGGGGTTTCCTACGAGCAGTACTTC	CASSSTGVSYEQYF
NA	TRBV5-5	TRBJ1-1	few	TGTGCCAGCAGCTTGGCGCAGGGGCACGGCACTGAAGCTTTCTTT	CASSLAQGHGTEAFF
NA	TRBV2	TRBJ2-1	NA	TGTGCCAGCAGGCCCGGAGGGCGGGGAATGGGCTCCTACAATGAGCAGTTCTTC	CASRPGGRGMGSYNEQFF
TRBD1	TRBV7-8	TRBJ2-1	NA	TGTGCCAGCAGCTTAGGTACTATCGGACAGGGTAGGAATGAGCAGTTCTTC	CASSLGTIGQGRNEQFF
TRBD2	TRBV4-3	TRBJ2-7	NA	TGCGCCAGCAGCCCTACTCGGGGGGGGCTCTACGAGCAGTACTTC	CASSPTRGGLYEQYF
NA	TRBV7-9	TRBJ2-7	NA	TGTGCCAGCAGCGCCCCCGGGACTCGCTACGAGCAGTACTTC	CASSAPGTRYEQYF
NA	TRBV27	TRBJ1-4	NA	TGTGCCAGCAGCCAAGGGAGGTCTAATGAAAAACTGTTTTTT	CASSQGRSNEKLFF
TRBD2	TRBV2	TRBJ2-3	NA	TGTGCCAGCAACCACGGGGGGGCCGGCGGTGTAGCAGATACGCAGTATTTT	CASNHGGAGGVADTQYF
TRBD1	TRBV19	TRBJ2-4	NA	TGTGCCAGCCGGACAGGGTATAATCCTAAAAACATTCAGTACTTC	CASRTGYNPKNIQYF
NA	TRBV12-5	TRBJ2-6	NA	TGTGCTAGTGGGGTGAGCTCTGGGGCCAACGTCCTGACTTTC	CASGVSSGANVLTF
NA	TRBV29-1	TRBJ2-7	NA	TGCAGCGTTGTTTCTAGCGCGACCTACGAGCAGTACTTC	CSVVSSATYEQYF
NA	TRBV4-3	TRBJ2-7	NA	TGCGCCAGCAGCCAAGACAGGGGCATGGACGAGCAGTACTTC	CASSQDRGMDEQYF
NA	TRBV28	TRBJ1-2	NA	TGTGCCAGCAGTTCCGGGCAGGGGTTATATGGCTACACCTTC	CASSSGQGLYGYTF
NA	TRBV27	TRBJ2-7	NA	TGTGCCAGCAGTCGGGGGGCAGGGGCCTCATGGGAGCAGTACTTC	CASSRGAGASWEQYF
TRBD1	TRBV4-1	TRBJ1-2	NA	TGCGCCAGCAGCCAAGAGGACAGGGGCTATGGCTACACCTTC	CASSQEDRGYGYTF
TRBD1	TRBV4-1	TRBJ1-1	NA	TGCGCCAGCAGCCAACAAGAAGGGGGCTTGACTGAAGCTTTCTTT	CASSQQEGGLTEAFF
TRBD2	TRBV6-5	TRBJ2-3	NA	TGTGCCAGCAGTTACGTCGCGGGGGTCACAGATACGCAGTATTTT	CASSYVAGVTDTQYF
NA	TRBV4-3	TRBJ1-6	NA	TGCGCCAGCAGCCAAGATCGGGGGGGCGCCATTAATTCACCCCTCCACTTT	CASSQDRGGAINSPLHF
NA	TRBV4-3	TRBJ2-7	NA	TGCGCCAGCAGCCCAGGCGGTGGAGGCTACGAGCAGTACTTC	CASSPGGGGYEQYF
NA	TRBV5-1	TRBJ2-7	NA	TGCGCCAGCAGCTTGAACAGCTACGAGCAGTACTTC	CASSLNSYEQYF
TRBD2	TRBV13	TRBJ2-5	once	TGTGCCAGCAGCCCGGGACTAGTGGGCCAAGAGACCCAGTACTTC	CASSPGLVGQETQYF
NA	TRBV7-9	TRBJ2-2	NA	TGTGCCAGCAGCCCCCAGGGAGGGGAGCTGTTTTTT	CASSPQGGELFF
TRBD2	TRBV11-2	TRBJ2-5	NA	TGTGCCAGCAGCTCTAGCGGGGGGAAAGAGACCCAGTACTTC	CASSSSGGKETQYF
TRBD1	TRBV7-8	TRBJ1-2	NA	TGTGCCAGCAGCGAGGGACAGGGAGGCTATGGCTACACCTTC	CASSEGQGGYGYTF
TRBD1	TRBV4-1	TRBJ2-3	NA	TGCGCCAGCAGCCAAGCCGGGACAGGGAGCACAGATACGCAGTATTTT	CASSQAGTGSTDTQYF
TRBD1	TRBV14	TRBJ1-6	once	TGTGCCAGCTCAGGAGGACAGGGTCGTTCACCCCTCCACTTT	CASSGGQGRSPLHF
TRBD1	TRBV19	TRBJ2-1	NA	TGTGCCAGTAGCCTTACCCCAGGGGGCGGTGAGCAGTTCTTC	CASSLTPGGGEQFF
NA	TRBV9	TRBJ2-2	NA	TGTGCCAGCAGCCCCTCGGGGGGCGCGAACACCGGGGAGCTGTTTTTT	CASSPSGGANTGELFF
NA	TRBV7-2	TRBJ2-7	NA	TGTGCCAGCAGGAGGACAGATTACGAGCAGTACTTC	CASRRTDYEQYF